This T cell receptor beta chain was recorded in a study of OX40 agonist ivuxolimab in advanced cancers. The CDR3 is 17 amino acids. Germline loops: CDR1 SEHNR, CDR2 FQNEAQ (reference sequence). The V end was cut by 5 bases, the J end by 5 bases, with 21 bases between. Profiling relied on immunoSEQ multiplex PCR, and the TCRdb table lists in-frame clones only, not all of them. The table shows 25,000 to 30,000 clones, with approximately 79% occurring only once. The chain has TRBV7-9 and TRBJ2-2, with D perhaps matching TRBD2 (6 bases). This sample comprised CD4+ or CD8+ T cells sorted from blood, obtained in a trial of the OX40 agonist ivuxolimab. The source of this sequence is an adult with an advanced solid tumor such as melanoma, head and neck, liver or kidney cancer. Here the CDR3 reads CASSPPGLSSGTGELFF. CDR3 nucleotide sequence: TGTGCCAGCAGCCCCCCGGGTTTGTCAAGCGGGACCGGGGAGCTGTTTTTT.